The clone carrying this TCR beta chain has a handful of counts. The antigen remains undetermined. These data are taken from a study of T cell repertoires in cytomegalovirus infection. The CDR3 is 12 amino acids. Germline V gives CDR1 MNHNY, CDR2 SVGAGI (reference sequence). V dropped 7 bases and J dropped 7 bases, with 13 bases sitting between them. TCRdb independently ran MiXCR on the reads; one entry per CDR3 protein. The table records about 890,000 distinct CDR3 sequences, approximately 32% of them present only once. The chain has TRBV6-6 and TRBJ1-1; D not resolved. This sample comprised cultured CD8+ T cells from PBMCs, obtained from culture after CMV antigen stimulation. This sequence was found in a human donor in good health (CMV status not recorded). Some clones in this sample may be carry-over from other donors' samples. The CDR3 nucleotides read TGTGCCAGCATCCTTACTAACGGTGAAGCTTTCTTT. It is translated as CASILTNGEAFF.